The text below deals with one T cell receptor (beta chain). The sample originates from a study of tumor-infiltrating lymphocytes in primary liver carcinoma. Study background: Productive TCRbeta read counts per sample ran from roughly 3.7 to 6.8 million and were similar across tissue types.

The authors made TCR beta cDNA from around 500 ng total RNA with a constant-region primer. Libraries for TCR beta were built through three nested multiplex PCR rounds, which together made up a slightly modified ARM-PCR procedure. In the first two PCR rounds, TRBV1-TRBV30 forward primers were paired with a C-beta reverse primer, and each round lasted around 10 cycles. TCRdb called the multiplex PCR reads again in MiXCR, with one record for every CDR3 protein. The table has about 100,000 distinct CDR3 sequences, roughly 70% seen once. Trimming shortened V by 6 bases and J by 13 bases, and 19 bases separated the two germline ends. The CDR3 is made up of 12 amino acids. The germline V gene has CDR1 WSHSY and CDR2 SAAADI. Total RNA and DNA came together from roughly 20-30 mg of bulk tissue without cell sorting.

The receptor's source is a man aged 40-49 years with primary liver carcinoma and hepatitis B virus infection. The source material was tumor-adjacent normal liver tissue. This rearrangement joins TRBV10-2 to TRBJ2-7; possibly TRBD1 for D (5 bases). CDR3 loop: CASRSGSYDQYF. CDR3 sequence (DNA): TGCGCCAGCAGGTCAGGGTCCTACGATCAATACTTC.